This T cell receptor (beta chain) was recovered during a study of T-cell reconstitution after alpha-beta-depleted transplantation in children. Library preparation (for TCRbeta) was performed with unique molecular identifiers. TCRdb used MiXCR to reprocess the PCR reads, holding one entry per CDR3 protein. Here the sample spans around 680,000 distinct CDR3 sequences, approximately 15% being singletons. This clonotype was recorded a few times. Sample: PBMCs from the stem cell graft donor, taken from the stem cell graft. This TCR was sampled from a human donor who donated a stem cell graft to a child with acute myeloid leukemia.

The CDR3 region is CASSEGDRAPPGQPQHF. CDR3 nucleotides: TGTGCCAGCAGCGAAGGGGACAGGGCGCCGCCCGGCCAGCCCCAGCATTTT. The V gene is TRBV12-3 or TRBV12-4, the J gene TRBJ1-5, with TRBD1 matching 9 bases. The CDR3 contains 17 residues. The V segment lost 6 bases and the J segment 7 bases; nucleotides outside the gene matches: 16.